A single sample gave rise to the 26 T cell receptor beta chains below, sequenced in a study of tumor and adjacent non-tumor tissue in lung cancer. A modified ARM-PCR protocol with three rounds of nested PCR amplified TCRbeta. Each CDR3 protein gets one entry after TCRdb re-called the multiplex PCR reads with MiXCR. This table has about 60,000 distinct CDR3 sequences, about 56% appearing once. This sample's RNA came from whole unsorted tissue. Distant lung tissue was collected more than 3 cm away from the tumor edge. The source material was distant non-tumor lung tissue. These receptors originate from a man in his 70s with non-small cell lung cancer.

This clonotype was seen repeatedly, ten times or more. The genes are TRBV12-3 or TRBV12-4 and TRBJ1-2; D is unresolved. Trimming took 3 bases from V and 4 from J, leaving 12 bases between them. This CDR3 has 14 residues. In DNA, the CDR3 is TGTGCCAGCAGTTTTCGTTCGGGAGGCTATGGCTACACCTTC. This gives the protein CASSFRSGGYGYTF.

The table lists this clonotype with a few counts. The rearrangement joins TRBV5-1 to TRBJ1-1; 8 bases agree with TRBD1. Germline values: CDR1 SGHRS, CDR2 YFSETQ. With V trimmed by 1 base and J by 5 bases, 7 bases remained unmatched. The CDR3 is made up of 15 amino acids. CDR3 DNA: TGCGCCAGCAGCTTGCAAGGACAGGGAAAAACTGAAGCTTTCTTT. Encoded protein: CASSLQGQGKTEAFF.

This clonotype was recorded many times. The chain carries TRBV29-1 and TRBJ2-3, with 10 bases lining up with TRBD2. Germline CDR1 SQVTM, CDR2 ANQGSEA. J gave up 4 bases and V 4 bases, and 5 bases lay outside the gene matches. The CDR3 is 14 residues long. The CDR3 sequence is CSVGLGTSADTQYF. The DNA of the CDR3 is TGCAGCGTTGGGCTGGGGACTAGCGCAGATACGCAGTATTTT.

For this clonotype: As the CDR3 is not closed by the conserved phenylalanine or tryptophan, this likely results from a read error. The chain recombines TRBV29-1 with TRBJ2-7; D is unresolved. V shed 5 bases and J shed 2 bases, with 10 bases lying between them. CDR3 length equals 12 residues. The germline V gene has CDR1 SQVTM and CDR2 ANQGSEA. The CDR3 DNA reads TGCAGCGTTAGGTTCTGGACCTACGAGCAGTACATC. It codes for CSVRFWTYEQYI.

Of note for this clonotype: A read error may explain this, as a much larger clone is one base away. The J gene is TRBJ2-7, the V gene TRBV29-1; 8 bases line up with TRBD1. This CDR3 has 11 amino acids. Germline-derived CDR1 and CDR2 are SQVTM and ANQGSEA. V lost 5 bases and J lost 7; bases outside the gene matches: 4. The chain's CDR3 is CSVHRGMEQYF. Written as DNA, the CDR3 is TGCAGCGTTCACAGGGGGATGGAGCAGTACTTC.

This clonotype was recorded only once. The junction departs from the called germline gene at one end, perhaps through a read error. The V and J genes are TRBV5-1 and TRBJ2-7, with 7 bases matching TRBD1. Germline V CDR1 and CDR2: SGHRS, YFSETQ. The CDR3 covers 15 residues. The CDR3 is CASSWLTGTTYGQYF. In DNA form, the CDR3 reads TGCGCCAGCAGCTGGTTGACAGGGACAACCTACGGGCAGTACTTC.

This clonotype was found many times. The chain carries TRBV11-2 and TRBJ2-4; D remains ambiguous. The CDR3 covers 15 residues. With 0 bases removed from V and 6 bases from J, the gap between germline ends came to 12 bases. Germline V gene lookup returns CDR1 SGHAT and CDR2 FQNNGV. The CDR3 here is CASSLDLGSRNIQYF. In DNA, the CDR3 is TGTGCCAGCAGCTTAGATCTTGGTAGCAGAAACATTCAGTACTTC.

In the case of this clonotype: Relative to the germline gene, one junction end is altered; a read error may explain this. The chain uses TRBV5-4 and TRBJ1-6; the D gene is possibly TRBD1 (6 bases). Germline-derived CDR1 and CDR2 are SGHNT and YYREEE (reference sequence). The length of the CDR3 is 14 residues. CDR3 nucleotides: TGTGCCAGCAGCTCGTGGACAGATAATTCACCCCGCCACTTT. The encoded protein is CASSSWTDNSPRHF. The whole variable domain, remainder taken from reference TRBV5-4 and TRBJ1-6, is ETGVTQSPTHLIKTRGQQVTLRCSSQSGHNTVSWYQQALGQGPQFIFQYYREEENGRGNFPPRFSGLQFPNYSSELNVNALELDDSALYLCASSSWTDNSPRHFGNGTRLTVT.

This clonotype appeared once. The junction and the germline gene differ at one end; a read error may be behind it. This chain joins TRBV4-2 and TRBJ1-1, with no clear D. Germline lookup yields CDR1 LGHNA and CDR2 YNFKEQ. The CDR3 runs to 16 residues. For the CDR3, the DNA is TGTGCCAGCAGCCAAGATCGGCAGAGCGGGAACACTGAAGCTTCCTTT. Translated: CASSQDRQSGNTEASF.

Turning to this clonotype: This may come from a read error, since a much larger clone is one base off. The V call is TRBV6-1, the J call TRBJ2-1; tentatively, D is TRBD2 (5 bases). The CDR3 length is 15 residues. Germline loops: CDR1 MNHNS, CDR2 SASEGT. CDR3 sequence (DNA): TGTGCCAGCAGTGAAGCCGGAGGCTCCTACAATGAGCAGCTCTTC. Its protein product is CASSEAGGSYNEQLF.

In this sample, this clonotype turned up a few times. A much larger clone lies a single base off, so this may be a read error. V is TRBV6-5 and J is TRBJ2-3; D assignment may be TRBD1 or TRBD2 (5 bases each). The germline CDR1 and CDR2 sequences are MNHEY and SVGAGI. Trimming removed 10 bases at V and 3 bases at J, with 17 bases between. The CDR3 length is 14 residues. The CDR3 loop reads CANRIGSRTDTQYF. The CDR3 nucleotides are TGTGCCAACAGGATAGGGAGTAGGACAGATACGCAGTATTTT.

Many counts were recorded for this clonotype. The chain has TRBV6-5 and TRBJ1-5, with D hard to call. Per the germline V gene, CDR1 is MNHEY and CDR2 is SVGAGI. V gave up 0 bases and J gave up 7 bases, with 7 bases separating them. There are 13 residues in the CDR3. This CDR3 reads CASSYSQDQPQHF. The CDR3 DNA sequence: TGTGCCAGCAGTTACTCGCAGGACCAGCCCCAGCATTTT.

This clonotype has a handful of counts. Possible read error: a much larger clone is one base away. The rearrangement uses TRBV4-1 and TRBJ1-5; the D gene is possibly TRBD1 (6 bases). The germline V and J ends were trimmed by 3 bases and 1 base, with 16 bases remaining between them. This CDR3 region has 17 residues. The germline V gene has CDR1 MGHRA and CDR2 YSYEKL. The CDR3 reads CASSHPGTIQSNQPQHF. For the CDR3, the DNA is TGCGCCAGCAGCCACCCCGGGACAATACAAAGCAATCAGCCCCAGCATTTT.

On this clonotype itself: An end of the junction does not agree with germline; a read error may underlie this. The rearrangement uses TRBV29-1 and TRBJ2-3; D not resolved. The CDR3 covers 17 residues. In germline, CDR1 is SQVTM, CDR2 ANQGSEA. The CDR3 sequence is CIVRIPGPSRNIDTQYF. CDR3 in DNA: TGCATCGTTAGGATCCCCGGGCCCTCTAGGAACATAGATACGCAGTATTTT.

Of note for this clonotype: No conserved phenylalanine or tryptophan is present at the end of the CDR3, so a read error is the likely explanation. V gene TRBV20-1 combines with J gene TRBJ2-3; 9 bases fit TRBD2. Germline loops: CDR1 DFQATT, CDR2 SNEGSKA (reference sequence). The CDR3 is 15 amino acids. The CDR3 here is CSASILAGLTDTQYL. The CDR3 region has the DNA TGCAGTGCTAGCATCCTAGCGGGACTAACAGATACTCAGTATTTG.

The V call is TRBV20-1, the J call TRBJ2-5, with 7 bases that match TRBD1. Germline lookup yields CDR1 DFQATT and CDR2 SNEGSKA (reference sequence). After removal of 1 base from V and 4 bases from J, the junction contained 3 bases not matched to a gene. The CDR3 loop spans 13 amino acids. CDR3 DNA sequence: TGCAGTGCTAGAGTTCCAGGGGGAGAGACCCAGTACTTC. It codes for CSARVPGGETQYF.

V and J are TRBV11-1 and TRBJ2-1, with D possibly TRBD2 on 6 matching bases. This CDR3 is 15 amino acids long. Germline V CDR1 and CDR2: SGHAT, FQDESV (reference sequence). CDR3 region: CASLRTNGSYNEQFF. DNA of the CDR3: TGTGCTAGCTTGCGGACTAACGGCTCCTACAATGAGCAGTTCTTC.

There are many counts of this clonotype. The chain uses TRBV11-2 and TRBJ2-5; 8 nucleotides match TRBD2. Germline loops: CDR1 SGHAT, CDR2 FQNNGV. V shed 6 bases and J 5 bases; nucleotides not matched to a gene: 8. CDR3 length equals 14 residues. The CDR3 nucleotides are TGTGCCAGCAGTCCAGCGGGGGAGAGGGAGACCCAGTACTTC. Translation gives CASSPAGERETQYF.

The chain links TRBV28 to TRBJ1-1; the D gene is possibly TRBD1 (5 bases). V was cut by 7 bases and J by 14 bases, with 17 bases left in between. There are 11 residues in the CDR3. CDR1 MDHEN and CDR2 SYDVKM come from the germline V gene. The chain's CDR3 is CASTRGVLSFF. The CDR3 region has the DNA TGTGCCAGCACCCGAGGGGTCCTCTCCTTCTTT. Based on the CDR3 plus reference TRBV28 and TRBJ1-1, the full variable domain is DVKVTQSSRYLVKRTGEKVFLECVQDMDHENMFWYRQDPGLGLRLIYFSYDVKMKEKGDIPEGYSVSREKKERFSLILESASTNQTSMYLCASTRGVLSFFGQGTRLTVV.

A remark on this clonotype: Because it lacks the conserved phenylalanine or tryptophan at the end, this CDR3 is likely a read error. The rearrangement joins TRBV14 to TRBJ2-5, with D possibly TRBD1 on 6 matching bases. Germline CDR1 reads SGHDN; CDR2 reads FVKESK. V was trimmed by 9 bases and J by 5 bases, leaving 16 bases between them. The CDR3 is made up of 13 amino acids. The CDR3, as DNA: TGTGCCAGTAGCAAGAGGGGGTCGGAGACCCAGTACTCC. Translating it yields CASSKRGSETQYS.

A word on this clonotype: This could be a read error, since a much larger clone is one nucleotide away. The J gene is TRBJ2-1, the V gene TRBV5-5; 7 bases map to TRBD1. Germline CDR1 SGHKS, CDR2 YYEKEE (reference sequence). Trimming at V came to 4 bases and at J to 2 bases, leaving 18 bases not matched to a gene. The CDR3 extends over 19 amino acids. The CDR3 sequence is CASSRVLPGQRITYNEQFF. The CDR3 DNA follows: TGTGCCAGCAGCCGAGTATTGCCGGGACAGAGGATTACCTACAATGAGCAGTTCTTC.

As concerns this clonotype: Since a much larger clone is just one base distant, this may be a read error. As the CDR3 is not closed by the conserved phenylalanine or tryptophan, this likely results from a read error. The chain carries TRBV5-4 and TRBJ1-1; D perhaps matches TRBD1 (5 bases). V was trimmed by 0 bases and J by 1 base, leaving 13 bases between them. This CDR3 has 16 residues. The germline V gene has CDR1 SGHNT and CDR2 YYREEE (reference sequence). This CDR3 reads CASSLDTPRGNTEAFI. CDR3 nucleotides: TGTGCCAGCAGCTTGGATACACCGAGGGGGAACACTGAAGCTTTCATT.

Remarks on this clonotype: At one boundary the junction diverges from the germline segment, which might be a read error. This rearrangement joins TRBV11-2 to TRBJ2-3; 10 bases align to TRBD2. Per germline, CDR1 SGHAT and CDR2 FQNNGV. The CDR3 is 19 amino acids. CDR3 amino acids: CASSLARLAGALLTDTQYF. In nucleotides, the CDR3 is TGCGCCAGTAGCTTAGCGCGGCTAGCGGGGGCCCTCCTCACAGATACGCAGTATTTT. Full variable domain (missing parts from reference TRBV11-2 and TRBJ2-3): EAGVAQSPRYKIIEKRQSVAFWCNPISGHATLYWYQQILGQGPKLLIQFQNNGVVDDSQLPKDRFSAERLKGVDSTLKIQPAKLEDSAVYLCASSLARLAGALLTDTQYFGPGTRLTVL.

The V gene is TRBV7-9, the J gene TRBJ1-5; a possible D gene is TRBD1 (5 bases). V was cut by 1 base and J by 4 bases, with 11 bases left in between. Germline-derived CDR1 and CDR2 are SEHNR and FQNEAQ (reference sequence). This CDR3 has 15 residues. The CDR3 here is CASSLGDVNNQPQHF. The DNA for the CDR3 is TGTGCCAGCAGCTTAGGGGACGTTAATAATCAGCCCCAGCATTTT.

This clonotype has just a few counts. A much larger clone lies one base from this, so it may be a read error. The chain links TRBV11-2 to TRBJ2-2, with 10 nucleotides matching TRBD2. In germline, CDR1 is SGHAT, CDR2 FQNNGV. The CDR3 covers 15 residues. CDR3 amino acids: CASSLGLAKTGDLFF. CDR3 bases: TGTGCCAGCAGCTTGGGACTAGCGAAGACCGGGGATCTGTTTTTT.

J is TRBJ2-7 and V is TRBV20-1; TRBD1 aligns across 9 bases. The CDR3 spans 14 residues. V lost 4 bases to trimming and J lost 4 bases; unmatched junction nucleotides: 8. Germline assignment: CDR1 DFQATT and CDR2 SNEGSKA (reference sequence). CDR3 DNA sequence: TGCAGTGCTATCCTACAGGGGGCGAGGTACGAGCAGTACTTC. Protein sequence: CSAILQGARYEQYF.